The T cell receptor (beta chain) under discussion was sequenced for a study of response to subunit inactivated influenza vaccine. Study-wide points: Authors suggested seasonal influenza vaccinations each recruit few new T cells.

TCRdb ran MiXCR on the RT-PCR reads and lists one entry per CDR3 protein. The repertoire has roughly 700,000 distinct CDR3 sequences, approximately 15% of them found once; the top ten carry 6% to 7%. This clonotype was counted many times. Its antigen is not known. This TCR was sampled from a man aged 45 to 65 who received an inactivated influenza vaccine. Sequenced here: PBMCs from blood, sampled less than 15 days before vaccination.

As DNA, the CDR3 is TGTGCCAGCAGCCAAGGAGGGGCAGATACGCAGTATTTT. Its translation: CASSQGGADTQYF. The chain carries TRBV7-2 and TRBJ2-3, with D perhaps matching TRBD2 (6 bases). This CDR3 is built from 13 residues. Germline CDR1 and CDR2: SGHTA and FQGNSA. V lost 5 bases and J lost 4, with 10 bases in between.